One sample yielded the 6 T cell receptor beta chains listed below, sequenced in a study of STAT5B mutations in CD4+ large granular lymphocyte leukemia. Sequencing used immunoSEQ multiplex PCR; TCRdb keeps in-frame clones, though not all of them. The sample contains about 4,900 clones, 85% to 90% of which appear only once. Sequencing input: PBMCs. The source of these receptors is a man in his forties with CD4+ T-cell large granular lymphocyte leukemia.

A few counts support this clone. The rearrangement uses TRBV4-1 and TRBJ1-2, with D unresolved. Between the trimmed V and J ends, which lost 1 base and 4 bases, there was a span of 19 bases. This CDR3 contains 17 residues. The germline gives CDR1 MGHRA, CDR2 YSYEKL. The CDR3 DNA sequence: TGCGCCAGCAGCCAAGCCGAAACTTCCGGAGGGTCCTATGGCTACACCTTC. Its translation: CASSQAETSGGSYGYTF.

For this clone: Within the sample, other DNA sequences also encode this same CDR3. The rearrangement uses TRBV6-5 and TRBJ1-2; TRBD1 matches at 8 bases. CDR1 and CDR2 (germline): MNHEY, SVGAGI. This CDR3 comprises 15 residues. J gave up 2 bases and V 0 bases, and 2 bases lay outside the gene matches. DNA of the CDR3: TGTGCCAGCAGTTACTCGGGGACAGGAAACTATGGCTACACCTTC. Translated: CASSYSGTGNYGYTF.

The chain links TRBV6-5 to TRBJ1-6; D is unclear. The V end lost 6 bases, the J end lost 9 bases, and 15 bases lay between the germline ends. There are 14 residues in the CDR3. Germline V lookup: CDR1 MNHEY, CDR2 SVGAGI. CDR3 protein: CASSLRRGSSPLHF. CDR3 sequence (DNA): TGTGCCAGCAGCCTCAGGAGAGGGAGTTCACCCCTCCACTTT.

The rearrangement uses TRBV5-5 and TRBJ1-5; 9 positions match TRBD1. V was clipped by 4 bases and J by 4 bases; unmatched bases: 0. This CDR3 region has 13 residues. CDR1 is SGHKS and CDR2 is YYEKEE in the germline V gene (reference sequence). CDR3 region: CASSGTGNQPQHF. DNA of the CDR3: TGTGCCAGCAGCGGGACAGGGAATCAGCCCCAGCATTTT.

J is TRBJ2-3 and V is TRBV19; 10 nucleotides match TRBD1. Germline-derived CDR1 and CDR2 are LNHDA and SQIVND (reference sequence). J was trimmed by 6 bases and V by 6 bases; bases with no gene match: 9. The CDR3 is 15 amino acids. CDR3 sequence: CASSSGTGVADTQYF. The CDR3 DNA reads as TGTGCCAGTAGCTCCGGGACAGGGGTTGCGGATACGCAGTATTTT.

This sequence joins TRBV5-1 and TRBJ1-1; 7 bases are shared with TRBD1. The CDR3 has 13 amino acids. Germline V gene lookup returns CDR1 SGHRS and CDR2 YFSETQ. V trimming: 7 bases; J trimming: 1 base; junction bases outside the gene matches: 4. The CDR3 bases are TGCGCCAGCGGCGACAGGGCGAACACTGAAGCTTTCTTT. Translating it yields CASGDRANTEAFF.